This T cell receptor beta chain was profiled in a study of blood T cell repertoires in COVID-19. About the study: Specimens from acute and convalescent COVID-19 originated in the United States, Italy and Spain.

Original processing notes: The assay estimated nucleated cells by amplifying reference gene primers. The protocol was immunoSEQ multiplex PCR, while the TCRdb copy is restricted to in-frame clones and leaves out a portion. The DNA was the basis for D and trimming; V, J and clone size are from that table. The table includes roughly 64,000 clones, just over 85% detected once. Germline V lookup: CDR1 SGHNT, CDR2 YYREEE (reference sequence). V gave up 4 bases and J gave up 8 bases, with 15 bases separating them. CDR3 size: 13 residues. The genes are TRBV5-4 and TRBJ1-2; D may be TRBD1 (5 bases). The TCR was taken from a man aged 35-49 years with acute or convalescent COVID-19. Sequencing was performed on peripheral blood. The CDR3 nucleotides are TGTGCCAGCAGCCCCCAGCAGGGAAGAGGCTACACCTTC. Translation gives CASSPQQGRGYTF.